Sequencing of this T cell receptor beta chain was carried out in a study of monozygotic twins with inflammatory bowel disease. Study conclusions and caveats: The study found lower TCRbeta diversity (inverse Simpson) in IBD patients than in healthy co-twins. There was no support for any single strong signal or clonotype associated with IBD.

The CDR3 sequence is 15 residues long. The germline CDR1 and CDR2 sequences are LNHDA and SQIVND (reference sequence). Turning to this clonotype: Antigen unknown.

Making each TCR library took around 3,400 ng of total RNA. Using TCRalpha and TCRbeta cDNA, the researchers carried out two nested PCRs that lasted around 15 and 9 cycles. TCRdb processed the 5' RACE reads again and assigns one entry to each CDR3 protein, with no DNA. In total, the table holds 300,000 to 350,000 distinct CDR3 sequences. Sequencing was done on a sample of blood. This chain links TRBV19 with TRBJ1-5; TCRdb outputs TRBD1, but without DNA this stays unchecked. The sequence was obtained from a human donor with ulcerative colitis or Crohn's disease, or a healthy co-twin of an affected twin (not recorded which). CDR3 loop: CASSIKGGLNQPQHF.